These T cell receptor beta chains were read from a single sample in a study of radiotherapy plus CTLA-4 blockade in lung cancer. Generated by immunoSEQ multiplex PCR, the TCRdb table keeps only in-frame clones and is missing some. Of 90,000 or so clones in the sample, roughly four fifths were seen once. The material was peripheral blood, obtained from a patient treated with radiotherapy plus ipilimumab. These receptors all stem from a human donor with non-small cell lung cancer who had stable disease on radiotherapy plus ipilimumab. The CDR3 runs from the conserved cysteine through the conserved F or W. The D gene is left open where the match is weak. A row's size may be missing; if present it is once, few, many or a size class.

>TRBJ1-1|TRBV10-3|.|.
CAISTTRDMANYEAFF
TGTGCCATCAGTACAACCCGGGACATGGCTAACTATGAAGCTTTCTTT
>TRBJ2-5|TRBV18|.|.
CASSPPPIGETQYF
TGTGCCAGCTCACCACCGCCCATTGGAGAGACCCAGTACTTC
>TRBJ2-7|TRBV29-1|.|TRBD1
CSVGLGGAYEQYF
TGCAGCGTTGGTTTAGGGGGCGCCTACGAGCAGTACTTC
>TRBJ2-2|TRBV6-5|.|.
CASSFGQGELFF
TGTGCCAGCAGTTTCGGACAGGGGGAGCTGTTTTTT
>TRBJ2-7|TRBV19|.|TRBD1
CASSIRTGYEQYF
TGTGCCAGTAGTATTAGGACAGGGTACGAGCAGTACTTC
>TRBJ1-2|TRBV5-1|.|.
CASSSLGRGGGYTF
TGCGCCAGCAGCTCCCTGGGTCGGGGGGGTGGCTACACCTTC
>TRBJ2-1|TRBV5-6|.|.
CASSLRQNSYNEQFF
TGTGCCAGCAGCTTACGACAGAATAGCTACAATGAGCAGTTCTTC
>TRBJ2-3|TRBV11-2|.|TRBD1
CASSFGDSLDTQYF
TGTGCCAGCAGCTTTGGGGACAGCCTAGATACGCAGTATTTT
>TRBJ2-3|TRBV7-2|.|TRBD2
CASSKAGGGTDTQYF
TGTGCCAGCAGCAAAGCGGGGGGCGGCACAGATACGCAGTATTTT
>TRBJ1-1|TRBV5-1|.|.
CASRWAEGSTEAFF
TGCGCCAGCAGGTGGGCCGAAGGGAGCACTGAAGCTTTCTTT
>TRBJ2-7|TRBV10-3|.|TRBD2
CAISELAGSYEQYF
TGTGCCATCAGTGAGCTAGCGGGCTCCTACGAGCAGTACTTC
>TRBJ2-1|TRBV6-1|.|TRBD2
CASREAGGPNEQFF
TGTGCCAGCAGGGAGGCGGGGGGGCCCAATGAGCAGTTCTTC
>TRBJ2-4|TRBV11-2|once|.
CASSLRPDPNIQYF
TGTGCCAGCAGCTTAAGACCTGATCCAAACATTCAGTACTTC
>TRBJ2-7|TRBV19|.|TRBD1
CASSIESDRFYEQYF
TGTGCCAGTAGTATAGAGTCGGACAGGTTCTACGAGCAGTACTTC
>TRBJ2-3|TRBV28|.|TRBD2
CATSHLAGRTDTQYF
TGTGCCACCTCCCATTTAGCGGGGCGCACAGATACGCAGTATTTT
>TRBJ2-7|TRBV2|.|.
CASSDPATGANEQYF
TGTGCCAGCAGTGACCCCGCGACAGGAGCAAACGAGCAGTACTTC
>TRBJ1-1|TRBV6-1|.|TRBD1
CASRPGQAANEAFF
TGTGCCAGCAGGCCGGGACAGGCCGCCAATGAAGCTTTCTTT
>TRBJ1-1|TRBV18|once|.
CASSPQGGRENGEAFF
TGTGCCAGCTCACCACAAGGGGGAAGGGAAAATGGTGAAGCTTTCTTT
>TRBJ2-1|TRBV10-1|.|TRBD2
CASSEGSSGRSNEQFF
TGCGCCAGCAGTGAGGGATCTAGCGGGAGGTCTAATGAGCAGTTCTTC
>TRBJ2-6|TRBV7-3|.|.
CASSFRSTSGANVLTF
TGTGCCAGCAGCTTCAGGTCGACCTCTGGGGCCAACGTCCTGACTTTC
>TRBJ2-1|TRBV15|once|TRBD2
CATSSESGGAINEQFF
TGTGCCACCAGCAGTGAAAGCGGGGGGGCCATTAATGAGCAGTTCTTC
>TRBJ2-7|TRBV29-1|few|.
CSVQPGTVGSFDYEQYF
TGCAGCGTACAACCCGGGACGGTGGGCTCTTTTGACTACGAGCAGTACTTC
>TRBJ2-3|TRBV13|.|.
CASRTRGGIDTQYF
TGTGCCAGCAGGACCAGGGGTGGTATAGATACGCAGTATTTT